The next 2 T cell receptor beta chains were all read from a single sample in a study of vaccination effects on CD4 cells after COVID-19 (dated by TCRdb to 2021 to 2024). Their cognate antigens are unknown. The library relied on the immunoSEQ multiplex PCR assay. TCRdb retrieved this table from immuneACCESS and kept in-frame rearrangements only. Not all clones are present; in checked studies, unresolved V genes account for under half, and no reason is known for the remainder. The sample table shows 30,000 to 45,000 clones, and 66% are seen once. The ten largest clones capture 15% of the sample. The ViraFEST assay stimulated PBMC with viral peptide pools and then used TCR sequencing to identify antigen-specific CD4+ T cell clonotypes by expansion. After approximately eleven days of culture, CD4+ T cells were isolated with the EasySep CD4+ T cell isolation kit. Healthy vaccine recipients had no prior SARS-CoV-2 infection, confirmed by negative nucleocapsid antibodies before and after vaccination.

The sample in question was CD4+ T cells from PBMCs cultured with HCoV-OC43 spike peptides, obtained before COVID-19 vaccination. According to the study, the label for this sample's cell subset or site signals: HCoV-OC43 spike overlapping peptide pool stimulation. The source of these receptors is a human donor who received a COVID-19 vaccine.

This clone was detected ten times or more. J is TRBJ2-7 and V is TRBV3-1 (or the pseudogene TRBV3-2); D not certain. The germline V gene has CDR1 LGHDT and CDR2 YNNKEL (reference sequence). The CDR3 consists of 14 residues. V lost 7 bases, J lost 2 bases, and 15 bases lay in between. The CDR3 bases are TGTGCCAGCAACGGACCTGGGGAAACCTACGAGCAGTACTTC. Translated, it gives CASNGPGETYEQYF.

CDR3 sequence: CASSVEGGKSNTEAFF. The CDR3 DNA is TGTGCCAGCAGTGTTGAGGGGGGAAAATCGAACACTGAAGCTTTCTTT. The chain uses TRBV2 and TRBJ1-1; a possible D gene is TRBD1 (6 bases). The CDR3 consists of 16 residues. The V end lost 4 bases, the J end lost 1 base, and 16 bases lay between the germline ends. The germline V gene encodes CDR1 SNHLY and CDR2 FYNNEI.